This T cell receptor (beta chain) appears in the sequencing data of a study of T cell responses to AZD1222 COVID-19 vaccine. Whole-study findings and limits: No repertoire was sampled before or during the peak T cell response, only after it. Just 5 to 7 AZD1222 recipients were seropositive at baseline. The sample set comprised mostly white British donors with more females, and clonal diversity was possibly underestimated.

This table comes from immunoSEQ multiplex PCR, and its TCRdb copy is limited to in-frame clones, with some not included. This sample carries 90,000 to 120,000 clones, about 90% of them seen once, and the ten largest clones take under 10%. Pooling of second doses given at about 4 or about 12 weeks was done. This clone was seen more than once but under ten times. Its antigen is undetermined. J lost 3 bases, V lost 3 bases, and 5 bases had no gene match. CDR1 SGDLS and CDR2 YYNGEE come from the germline V gene. The CDR3 covers 14 residues. The chain uses TRBV9 and TRBJ1-1, with 7 bases lining up with TRBD1. This receptor was identified in an adult who received the AZD1222 COVID-19 vaccine. The material was peripheral blood, obtained 28 days after the second AZD1222 dose. The CDR3 DNA is TGTGCCAGCAGCGCTAGACAGGGAGACACTGAAGCTTTCTTT. Its translation is CASSARQGDTEAFF.